This T cell receptor beta chain appears in the sequencing data of a study of human T cells and chemical hapten exposure. Study as a whole: Variation in per-sample TCR yields came mainly from small pooled library volume differences.

Study-level points and caveats: Versus controls, expanded TCRs had significantly more large CDR3 similarity clusters. DPC sensitization did not alter TCRs above 1 in 1000 frequency.

Comment on this clonotype: Its antigen is not known.

The time point: patch test 2, 6 weeks after DPC sensitization. This sample's treatment: therapeutic diphenylcyclopropenone sensitization with weekly scalp DPC. Extraction yielded total RNA from whole blood (unfractionated). Using its own MiXCR run on the RACE reads, TCRdb lists one record per CDR3 protein. The data contain under 450,000 distinct CDR3 sequences, about 6% of them singletons. V lost 4 bases and J 2 bases, leaving 13 bases between the germline ends. Germline loops: CDR1 SGDLS, CDR2 YYNGEE. There are 14 residues in the CDR3. This specimen was whole blood, taken in connection with sensitization to the hapten diphenylcyclopropenone (DPC). V usage is TRBV9 and J usage is TRBJ2-7; tentatively, D is TRBD1 (6 bases). The sequence came from a young woman with alopecia areata. Some clones in this sample may be carry-over from other donors' samples. CDR3 region: CASSLGQSAYEQYF. The CDR3 nucleotides are TGTGCCAGCAGCCTCGGACAGTCCGCCTACGAGCAGTACTTC.